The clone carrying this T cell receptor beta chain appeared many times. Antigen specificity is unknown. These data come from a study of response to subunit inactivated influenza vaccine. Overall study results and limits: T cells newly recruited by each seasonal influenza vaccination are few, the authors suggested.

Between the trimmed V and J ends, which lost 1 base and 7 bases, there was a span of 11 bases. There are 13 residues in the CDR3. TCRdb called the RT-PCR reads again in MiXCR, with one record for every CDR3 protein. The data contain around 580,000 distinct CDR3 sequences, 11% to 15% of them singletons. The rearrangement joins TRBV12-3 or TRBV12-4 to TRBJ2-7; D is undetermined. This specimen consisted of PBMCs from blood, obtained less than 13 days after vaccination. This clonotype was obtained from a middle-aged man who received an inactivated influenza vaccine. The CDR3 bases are TGTGCCAGCAGTTTAGTTCTCTCTGGAGAGCAGTACTTC. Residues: CASSLVLSGEQYF.